The 11 T cell receptor beta chains below were found in one sample sequenced in a study of blood T cells in healthy people across ages. Primed by a sample-barcoded 5' primer and a J-beta primer mix, a second PCR proceeded for 7 to 11 cycles. TCRdb reprocessed the 5' RACE reads via MiXCR and lists one record per CDR3 protein. The table lists some 800,000 distinct CDR3 sequences, around two fifths of them singletons, with approximately 19% in the top ten. Sample: blood. These receptors all stem from a man between 60 and 75 years old in good health.

The DNA for the CDR3 is TGTGCCATCAGTACTGGGGAAGGCCTCCGTGAGAAGTACTTC. Its protein is CAISTGEGLREKYF. The chain recombines TRBV10-3 with TRBJ2-4; D remains ambiguous. CDR1 is ENHRY and CDR2 is SYGVKD in the germline V gene. This CDR3 region has 14 residues. The V end was cut by 5 bases, the J end by 14 bases, with 22 bases between.

This clonotype was picked up a small number of times. The chain is built from TRBV14 and TRBJ2-5; D unresolved. The V gene's germline CDR1 is SGHDN and CDR2 FVKESK. V was cut by 2 bases and J by 5 bases, with 9 bases left in between. This CDR3 contains 13 residues. DNA of the CDR3: TGTGCCAGCAGCCAACTTGGATCGGAGACCCAGTACTTC. It translates to CASSQLGSETQYF.

The table lists this clonotype with a count of one. The CDR3: CASSKADVQETQYF. CDR3 sequence (DNA): TGTGCCAGCAGCAAAGCAGATGTCCAAGAGACCCAGTACTTC. The gene calls are TRBV21-1 and TRBJ2-5. TRBV21-1 is reported as a pseudogene. CDR3 size: 14 residues.

The chain is built from TRBV7-9 and TRBJ2-1, with 9 bases matching TRBD2. Germline V gene data show CDR1 as SEHNR and CDR2 as FQNEAQ (reference sequence). The CDR3 sequence is 15 residues long. The J segment lost 8 bases and the V segment lost 4 bases, leaving 9 bases of the junction unmatched. In nucleotides, the CDR3 is TGTGCCAGCAGCTCCCGGAGCGGGGGGTTCTATGAGCAGTTCTTC. Residues: CASSSRSGGFYEQFF.

This clonotype was seen a handful of times. V is TRBV11-2 and J is TRBJ2-2; the D is unclear. Trimming removed 5 bases at V and 3 bases at J, with 10 bases between. The CDR3 is 14 amino acids. Germline V gene data show CDR1 as SGHAT and CDR2 as FQNNGV. The CDR3 nucleotides read TGTGCCAGCAGCCCTACCCGGGACACCGGGGAGCTGTTTTTT. It yields the protein CASSPTRDTGELFF.

The rearrangement joins TRBV18 to TRBJ1-4; 7 nucleotides line up with TRBD1. The J segment lost 14 bases and the V segment lost 6 bases, leaving 9 bases of the junction unmatched. The CDR3 totals 12 residues. Germline-derived CDR1 and CDR2 are KGHSH and LQKENI. CDR3 in DNA: TGTGCCAGCTCGGGACAGTTTGATACCCTGTTTTTT. Its protein is CASSGQFDTLFF.

The J gene is TRBJ2-7, the V gene TRBV6-1; D may be TRBD2 (5 bases). CDR3 length: 11 residues. Germline CDR1 and CDR2: MNHNS and SASEGT. With 4 bases removed from V and 8 bases from J, the gap between germline ends came to 9 bases. The CDR3 spells CASSAGNKQYF. In DNA, the CDR3 is TGTGCCAGCAGTGCCGGGAACAAGCAGTACTTC.

This clonotype was observed a few times. An end of the junction differs from the germline gene, which may be a read error. V and J are TRBV11-3 and TRBJ2-7; 9 nucleotides align to TRBD2. This CDR3 region has 14 residues. Germline CDR1 SGHNT, CDR2 YENEEA. CDR3 nucleotide sequence: TGTGCCAGTAGCTTAAGGACTAGCGCTTGCGAGCAGTACTTC. It codes for CASSLRTSACEQYF. Together with reference TRBV11-3 and TRBJ2-7, the CDR3 gives the full variable domain: EAGVVQSPRYKIIEKKQPVAFWCNPISGHNTLYWYLQNLGQGPELLIRYENEEAVDDSQLPKDRFSAERLKGVDSTLKIQPAELGDSAVYLCASSLRTSACEQYFGPGTRLTVT.

Remarks on this clonotype: Compared with germline, one end of the junction differs, possibly owing to a read error. The J gene is TRBJ2-3, the V gene TRBV20-1, with 7 bases matching TRBD2. CDR3 size: 15 residues. Germline V gene sequence: CDR1 DFQATT, CDR2 SNEGSKA (reference sequence). The CDR3 spells CGASDAGTTGNTQYF. The CDR3 bases are TGCGGTGCTAGCGATGCCGGGACTACGGGAAATACGCAGTATTTT.

This clonotype was seen more than once but under ten times. This chain connects TRBV4-3 to TRBJ2-7; D tentatively fits TRBD1 or TRBD2 (6 bases each). The germline CDR1 and CDR2 sequences are LGHNA and YSLEER. The CDR3 contains 16 residues. V was clipped by 0 bases and J by 2 bases, with 14 bases between them. The CDR3 DNA reads TGCGCCAGCAGCCAAGACTGGGGGGCGGCAACCTACGAGCAGTACTTC. Its translation: CASSQDWGAATYEQYF.

A few counts support this clonotype. The chain links TRBV7-9 to TRBJ2-7, with 8 bases that match TRBD2. The V segment lost 4 bases and the J segment 6 bases; nucleotides outside the gene matches: 17. This CDR3 has 17 residues. CDR1 is SEHNR and CDR2 is FQNEAQ in the germline V gene (reference sequence). CDR3 amino acids: CASSYLPLSGKPVEQYF. CDR3 in DNA: TGTGCCAGCAGCTACCTGCCACTTAGCGGGAAACCGGTCGAGCAGTACTTC.